Listed here is a single T cell receptor beta chain. Followed over time, Seattle patients had been enrolled while infection was active. The sample belongs to a study of blood T cell repertoires in COVID-19. Study in general: Donors in the United States, Italy and Spain gave samples during acute or convalescent COVID-19. PBMCs, B-cell-depleted T cells, or T cells were the source of the cDNA or gDNA that made up the material.

Source study methods: Researchers report that nucleated cell counts were estimated from reference gene primer amplification. Libraries were prepared by immunoSEQ multiplex PCR; TCRdb keeps only in-frame clonotypes and omits some of them. V and J calls and clone size are copied from that table; D and trimming were computed from the DNA. In the table there are tens of thousands of clones, about 92% of which are singletons. This TCR was recovered from a man aged 50 to 60 with COVID-19, enrolled during active disease. The specimen sequenced was peripheral blood.

Here the CDR3 DNA reads TGCGCCAGCAGCCCTCTCCCAAGGGGGCACGAAGCTTTCTTT. It translates to CASSPLPRGHEAFF. J is TRBJ1-1 and V is TRBV4-1; TRBD1 agrees at 7 bases. The CDR3 is 14 residues long. The germline CDR1 and CDR2 sequences are MGHRA and YSYEKL. The ends lost 4 bases at V and 8 bases at J; junction bases unmatched: 10.